This entry features one T cell receptor (beta chain) sequence. This entry belongs to a study of blood T cell repertoires in COVID-19. Background on the study: PBMCs, B-cell-depleted T cells, or T cells provided the cDNA or gDNA that made up the material.

The method was immunoSEQ multiplex PCR; TCRdb's version includes in-frame clones alone and lacks a portion of them. The table lists 300,000 or so clones, roughly nine tenths of them singletons. Enrollees, roughly 18 to 89 years old, lived in about two dozen US areas. Cohorts were based on clinical histories the participants reported. For recovered donors of Cohort 3, there were two negative PCRs, clearance, or symptom resolution. The germline CDR1 and CDR2 sequences are SEHNR and FQNEAQ (reference sequence). The V gene lost 7 bases and the J gene lost 4 bases, with 11 bases spanning the gap. The CDR3 consists of 14 residues.

Specimen: PBMCs or T cells enriched from blood (not recorded which). The sequence derives from a man between 60 and 70 years old who had recovered from COVID-19. The chain carries TRBV7-9 and TRBJ2-6, with unresolved D. The CDR3: CASTVLAGANVLTF. In nucleotides, the CDR3 is TGTGCCAGCACCGTATTAGCCGGGGCCAACGTCCTGACTTTC.